Sequencing of this T cell receptor (beta chain) was carried out in a study of OX40 agonist ivuxolimab in advanced cancers. Some clones are missing from TCRdb's copy, which holds only in-frame ones; the method was immunoSEQ multiplex PCR. The table includes 80,000 to 95,000 clones, about 80% detected once. The CDR3 consists of 14 residues. CDR1 is ENHRY and CDR2 is SYGVKD in the germline V gene. V dropped 5 bases and J dropped 3; count of bases not matched to a gene: 4. V gene TRBV10-3 combines with J gene TRBJ1-3, with 7 bases identical to TRBD1. The receptor's source is an adult with an advanced solid tumor such as melanoma, head and neck, liver or kidney cancer. Sample: CD4+ or CD8+ T cells sorted from blood, taken in a trial of the OX40 agonist ivuxolimab. The CDR3 spells CAISTAGGGNTIYF. Here the CDR3 DNA reads TGTGCCATCAGTACTGCAGGGGGTGGAAACACCATATATTTT.